These T cell receptor beta chains were read from a single sample in a study of blood T cell repertoires in COVID-19. Data came from immunoSEQ multiplex PCR; TCRdb stores just in-frame clones and leaves some out. The profile covers some 130,000 clones, with roughly 86% appearing a single time and around 13% taken by the ten largest. What was sequenced was peripheral blood. These receptor sequences come from a human donor in a cohort sampled during active COVID-19. Both conserved end residues are part of each CDR3. D genes are given only for firm matches. Clone size, where shown, is once, few, many, or a class for clones that have expanded.

cdr3_length,j_call,v_call,clone_size,d_call,cdr3_aa,cdr3_nt
16,TRBJ1-2,TRBV6-6,-,-,CASSYGGGTLMDGYTF,TGTGCCAGCAGTTACGGTGGGGGGACCCTGATGGATGGCTACACCTTC
15,TRBJ2-1,TRBV13,-,TRBD2,CASSNSGGGRNEQFF,TGTGCCAGCAGCAATAGCGGGGGGGGAAGAAATGAGCAGTTCTTC
12,TRBJ2-7,TRBV3-1/TRBV3-2,-,-,CASSDTGNEQYF,TGTGCCAGCAGCGATACAGGGAACGAGCAGTACTTC
13,TRBJ2-7,TRBV5-5,-,-,CASSLDGAYEQYF,TGTGCCAGCAGCTTGGACGGGGCCTACGAGCAGTACTTC
15,TRBJ2-2,TRBV6-5,-,-,CASSYNQGGPGELFF,TGTGCCAGCAGTTACAATCAGGGGGGCCCCGGGGAGCTGTTTTTT
15,TRBJ2-7,TRBV6-5,-,TRBD2,CASRWGRGETYEQYF,TGTGCCAGCAGGTGGGGGCGGGGGGAGACCTACGAGCAGTACTTC
13,TRBJ2-1,TRBV27,once,TRBD2,CASSYPGTTQQFF,TGTGCCAGCAGTTACCCCGGGACTACCCAGCAGTTCTTC
14,TRBJ2-1,TRBV6-5,once,-,CASQEAGVVNEQFF,TGTGCCAGCCAAGAGGCAGGGGTGGTCAATGAGCAGTTCTTC
12,TRBJ1-2,TRBV5-4,-,-,CASSPGQYGYTF,TGTGCCAGCAGCCCCGGACAGTATGGCTACACCTTC
16,TRBJ2-2,TRBV5-6,-,TRBD2,CASSALAGGPPGELFF,TGTGCCAGCAGCGCACTAGCGGGGGGGCCCCCCGGGGAGCTGTTTTTT
14,TRBJ1-6,TRBV5-6,-,-,CASSLQGIYSPLHF,TGTGCCAGCAGCCTTCAGGGGATTTATTCACCCCTCCACTTT
14,TRBJ1-6,TRBV5-4,-,TRBD1,CASSPGTGGSPLHF,TGTGCCAGCAGCCCGGGGACAGGGGGTTCACCCCTCCACTTT
15,TRBJ1-6,TRBV27,-,TRBD1,CASSPPGRGHSPLHF,TGTGCCAGCAGCCCCCCCGGGAGGGGGCATTCACCCCTCCACTTT
15,TRBJ2-7,TRBV7-2,-,-,CASSLAHGRSYEQYF,TGTGCCAGCAGCTTAGCGCATGGCAGGTCGTACGAGCAGTACTTC
14,TRBJ1-2,TRBV19,once,TRBD1,CASSIIGQGRGYTF,TGTGCCAGTAGTATAATCGGACAGGGACGTGGCTACACCTTC
12,TRBJ1-1,TRBV7-9,-,TRBD1,CASRTNRGWAFF,TGTGCCAGCAGGACGAACAGGGGTTGGGCTTTCTTT
15,TRBJ1-5,TRBV18,once,-,CASSREGGGNQPQHF,TGTGCCAGCTCACGGGAGGGTGGAGGCAATCAGCCCCAGCATTTT
13,TRBJ1-2,TRBV6-1,-,-,CASSEISDYGYTF,TGTGCCAGCAGTGAAATTAGCGACTATGGCTACACCTTC
13,TRBJ1-1,TRBV9,-,-,CASSVGQDTEAFF,TGTGCCAGCAGCGTAGGACAGGACACTGAAGCTTTCTTT
14,TRBJ1-2,TRBV29-1,-,TRBD1,CSVEEQGTSYGYTF,TGCAGCGTTGAGGAACAGGGGACAAGCTATGGCTACACCTTC
15,TRBJ2-3,TRBV18,-,-,CASSPRGSRTDTQYF,TGTGCCAGCTCACCACGCGGCTCTCGCACAGATACGCAGTATTTT
14,TRBJ1-5,TRBV5-6,-,TRBD1,CASSPGQSNQPQHF,TGTGCCAGCAGCCCGGGACAGAGCAATCAGCCCCAGCATTTT
14,TRBJ1-2,TRBV21-1,-,-,CASSKADRVNGYTF,TGTGCCAGCAGCAAAGCCGACAGGGTTAATGGCTACACCTTC
15,TRBJ1-1,TRBV6-5,-,-,CASKITTGLPTEAFF,TGTGCCAGCAAGATCACAACAGGGTTGCCCACTGAAGCTTTCTTT
16,TRBJ2-5,TRBV30,-,-,CAWSAYGRVVLETQYF,TGTGCCTGGAGTGCGTATGGCAGGGTTGTTCTTGAGACCCAGTACTTC
17,TRBJ1-6,TRBV11-2,-,-,CASSFTDLSSYNSPLHF,TGTGCCAGCAGCTTTACCGATCTAAGCTCCTATAATTCACCCCTCCACTTT
16,TRBJ1-2,TRBV4-1,-,TRBD1,CASSQTGTGISKGYTF,TGCGCCAGCAGCCAAACCGGGACAGGGATATCGAAAGGCTACACCTTC
16,TRBJ2-2,TRBV7-8,-,TRBD2,CASSLTSGANTGELFF,TGTGCCAGCAGCTTAACTAGCGGGGCGAACACCGGGGAGCTGTTTTTT
13,TRBJ1-1,TRBV7-3,-,TRBD1,CASSGDRGTEAFF,TGTGCCAGCAGCGGGGACAGGGGCACTGAAGCTTTCTTT
17,TRBJ2-5,TRBV23-1,-,TRBD1,CASSQSRDRGRQETQYF,TGCGCCAGCAGTCAATCCCGGGACAGGGGGCGGCAAGAGACCCAGTACTTC
15,TRBJ2-7,TRBV10-3,-,TRBD1,CAINGPGQGAHEQYF,TGTGCCATCAATGGCCCAGGACAGGGGGCCCACGAGCAGTACTTC